The 24 T cell receptor beta chains below all came from one sample that was sequenced in a study of blood T cell repertoires in COVID-19. The assay was immunoSEQ multiplex PCR, and TCRdb's table has in-frame clones only and misses some. The repertoire holds around 400,000 clones, with 80% to 85% as singletons. Input material: PBMCs or T cells enriched from blood (not recorded which). The source of these receptors is a woman in her forties or fifties who had recovered from COVID-19.

This rearrangement joins TRBV4-3 to TRBJ2-1, with D possibly TRBD1 on 6 matching bases. With 0 bases removed from V and 4 bases from J, the gap between germline ends came to 16 bases. This CDR3 spans 17 amino acids. CDR1 and CDR2 (germline): LGHNA, YSLEER. The CDR3 is CASSQEGGWGLYNEQFF. The CDR3 DNA is TGCGCCAGCAGCCAAGAAGGGGGTTGGGGGTTATACAATGAGCAGTTCTTC.

V and J are TRBV6-2 or TRBV6-3 and TRBJ1-2; TRBD1 agrees at 8 bases. The V and J ends lost 2 bases and 7 bases, in that order; junction bases with no gene match: 6. CDR1 and CDR2 (germline): MNHEY, SVGEGT. This CDR3 contains 14 residues. CDR3 bases: TGTGCCAGCAGTTACCCAGGACAGGGAGGTGGCTACACCTTC. This encodes CASSYPGQGGGYTF.

J is TRBJ2-1 and V is TRBV12-3 or TRBV12-4; D perhaps matches TRBD1 (6 bases). V was pared by 7 bases and J by 3 bases, with 10 bases between. This CDR3 is 13 amino acids long. CDR3: CASTLGHYNEQFF. The CDR3 DNA follows: TGTGCCAGCACCCTGGGACACTACAATGAGCAGTTCTTC.

V gene TRBV28 combines with J gene TRBJ1-6, with a possible D match to TRBD1 (5 bases). From germline, CDR1 is MDHEN and CDR2 SYDVKM. Trimming took off 2 bases at V and 6 bases at J, with 17 bases between the two ends. The CDR3 covers 17 residues. The CDR3 nucleotides are TGTGCCAGCAGTTTAAGGGGTACACCTCAGGGTAATTCACCCCTCCACTTT. Translation: CASSLRGTPQGNSPLHF.

The rearrangement links TRBV12-3 or TRBV12-4 to TRBJ2-3, with TRBD2 matching over 7 bases. Losses at the gene ends were 6 bases for V and 6 bases for J; bases not matched to a gene: 3. The CDR3 extends over 12 amino acids. The chain's CDR3 is CASRNGGDTQYF. The CDR3 nucleotides are TGTGCCAGCAGAAACGGGGGGGATACGCAGTATTTT.

Comments on this clone: Other DNA sequences in the same sample also yield this CDR3. The gene calls are TRBV27 and TRBJ2-1; 7 bases agree with TRBD2. Germline CDR1 reads MNHEY; CDR2 reads SMNVEV (reference sequence). Germline trimming cut 2 bases from V and 4 bases from J; bases unmatched to any gene: 2. The CDR3 is 14 amino acids. The CDR3 DNA reads as TGTGCCAGCAGTTTAACGGGGGGTTACAATGAGCAGTTCTTC. This sequence encodes CASSLTGGYNEQFF.

The chain links TRBV7-2 to TRBJ2-2; D remains ambiguous. The CDR3 loop spans 15 amino acids. The germline V gene has CDR1 SGHTA and CDR2 FQGNSA. V lost 1 base and J 6 bases, leaving 12 bases between the germline ends. The CDR3: CASSLVPSGAGELFF. The CDR3, as DNA: TGTGCCAGCAGCTTAGTACCTAGTGGCGCCGGGGAGCTGTTTTTT.

This chain connects TRBV7-8 to TRBJ2-3; D unclear. The CDR3 sequence is 13 residues long. CDR1 SGHVS and CDR2 FQNEAQ come from the germline V gene. The V and J ends lost 5 bases and 5 bases respectively, with 11 bases between them. The CDR3 region has the DNA TGTGCCAGCAGCCCCACTACTCGAGATACGCAGTATTTT. Amino acid sequence: CASSPTTRDTQYF.

The rearrangement joins TRBV30 to TRBJ2-3, with TRBD2 matching 11 bases. Trimming removed 2 bases from V and 5 bases from J; junction bases left unmatched: 6. Per germline, CDR1 GTSNPN and CDR2 SVGIG (reference sequence). The CDR3 consists of 15 residues. The CDR3 DNA is TGTGCCTGGAGTAAGGTAGCGGGAGGGGTAGATACGCAGTATTTT. Amino acids: CAWSKVAGGVDTQYF.

This clone occurred many times. This rearrangement joins TRBV6-2 or TRBV6-3 to TRBJ2-7; 11 bases line up with TRBD2. The ends lost 5 bases at V and 3 bases at J; junction bases unmatched: 3. Germline assignment: CDR1 MNHEY and CDR2 SVGEGT. This CDR3 has 14 residues. CDR3 amino acids: CASSHGLAGYEQYF. The CDR3 nucleotides read TGTGCCAGCAGTCACGGACTAGCGGGCTACGAGCAGTACTTC.

This clone occurred a few times. V usage is TRBV7-2 and J usage is TRBJ1-5, with TRBD1 identical over 7 bases. CDR1 is SGHTA and CDR2 is FQGNSA in the germline V gene. V lost 5 bases and J lost 5; bases outside the gene matches: 6. CDR3 length: 14 amino acids. The chain's CDR3 is CASSRDSLDQPQHF. As DNA, the CDR3 is TGTGCCAGCAGCCGGGACAGCTTGGATCAGCCCCAGCATTTT.

The J gene is TRBJ2-1, the V gene TRBV5-1, with D tentatively TRBD2 (5 bases). The V and J ends lost 2 bases and 5 bases respectively, with 8 bases between them. The CDR3 spans 13 residues. Germline loops: CDR1 SGHRS, CDR2 YFSETQ. Here the CDR3 reads CASSFGVDNEQFF. The CDR3, as DNA: TGCGCCAGCAGCTTCGGGGTAGACAATGAGCAGTTCTTC.

The chain recombines TRBV28 with TRBJ1-2, with a weak D call TRBD1 (6 bases). Germline CDR1 is MDHEN and CDR2 is SYDVKM. This CDR3 contains 15 residues. Trimming cost V 7 bases and J 7 bases, with 22 bases left between them. The CDR3 spells CASTYSPRGSLGYTF. The CDR3 DNA follows: TGTGCCAGCACCTACTCGCCCAGGGGAAGTCTTGGCTACACCTTC.

V and J are TRBV5-1 and TRBJ1-2; D unclear. Germline-derived CDR1 and CDR2 are SGHRS and YFSETQ. Trimming left V 6 bases short and J 6 bases short, with 12 bases between. The CDR3 totals 12 residues. CDR3 protein: CASKGSYHGYTF. The CDR3 bases are TGCGCCAGCAAAGGGAGTTATCATGGCTACACCTTC. Full variable domain (rest looked up from reference TRBV5-1 and TRBJ1-2): KAGVTQTPRYLIKTRGQQVTLSCSPISGHRSVSWYQQTPGQGLQFLFEYFSETQRNKGNFPGRFSGRQFSNSRSEMNVSTLELGDSALYLCASKGSYHGYTFGSGTRLTVV.

The CDR3 protein is CASSLQAGGWGNEQFF. The CDR3 DNA reads TGTGCCAGCAGCTTGCAAGCGGGAGGGTGGGGTAATGAGCAGTTCTTC. The gene calls are TRBV7-2 and TRBJ2-1; 10 bases match TRBD2. Germline V gene data show CDR1 as SGHTA and CDR2 as FQGNSA. The ends lost 3 bases at V and 7 bases at J; junction bases unmatched: 9. There are 16 residues in the CDR3.

V gene TRBV6-5 combines with J gene TRBJ1-2, with 7 nucleotides matching TRBD1. The CDR3 has 15 amino acids. CDR1 is MNHEY, CDR2 SVGAGI, per germline. V shed 2 bases and J 7 bases; nucleotides not matched to a gene: 10. Written as DNA, the CDR3 is TGTGCCAGCAGTTACCGGGACAGTCAGAGTGGTGGCTACACCTTC. Its translation: CASSYRDSQSGGYTF.

The V and J genes are TRBV15 and TRBJ2-7; 7 nucleotides line up with TRBD1. Losses at the gene ends were 0 bases for V and 1 base for J; bases not matched to a gene: 3. In germline, CDR1 is LNHNV, CDR2 YYDKDF (reference sequence). CDR3 length equals 15 residues. CDR3 nucleotides: TGTGCCACCAGCAGAGAAGGGGGCAGTTCCTACGAGCAGTACTTC. This encodes CATSREGGSSYEQYF.

This clone came up a few times. V usage is TRBV2 and J usage is TRBJ1-6; D ambiguous. In germline, CDR1 is SNHLY, CDR2 FYNNEI. V lost 7 bases to trimming and J lost 6 bases, with 13 bases between them. The CDR3 has 14 residues. DNA for the CDR3: TGTGCCAGCATTCGGGAAAACGGTAATTCACCCCTCCACTTT. Translated, it gives CASIRENGNSPLHF.

V and J are TRBV7-6 and TRBJ1-3; maybe TRBD1 (6 bases). The CDR3 spans 16 residues. V was trimmed by 2 bases and J by 4 bases, leaving 15 bases between them. CDR1 and CDR2 (germline): SGHVS, FNYEAQ. The CDR3 DNA sequence: TGTGCCAGCAGCTTATATTGGACAGCCGAGGGAAACACCATATATTTT. Translation: CASSLYWTAEGNTIYF.

This clone was observed once. This chain links TRBV4-3 with TRBJ1-2; a possible D gene is TRBD1 (6 bases). This CDR3 has 15 amino acids. V was trimmed by 0 bases and J by 4 bases, leaving 12 bases between them. The germline CDR1 and CDR2 sequences are LGHNA and YSLEER. In nucleotides, the CDR3 is TGCGCCAGCAGCCAAGAGCCGGGGGGCGCCTATGGCTACACCTTC. Amino acids: CASSQEPGGAYGYTF.

J is TRBJ1-2 and V is TRBV9; TRBD1 is a possible D gene (6 bases). Germline V gene data show CDR1 as SGDLS and CDR2 as YYNGEE. CDR3 length: 15 residues. Trimming shortened V by 1 base and J by 3 bases, and 13 bases separated the two germline ends. The CDR3 DNA is TGTGCCAGCAGCGTAATCGCAGGGGCAGACTATGGCTACACCTTC. Its protein is CASSVIAGADYGYTF.

This chain links TRBV29-1 with TRBJ2-3; possibly TRBD2 for D (6 bases). This CDR3 spans 15 amino acids. V was clipped by 6 bases and J by 2 bases, with 18 bases between them. Germline CDR1 is SQVTM and CDR2 is ANQGSEA. CDR3 region: CSVRRTGGNTDTQYF. The CDR3 DNA is TGCAGCGTAAGAAGGACCGGAGGGAACACAGATACGCAGTATTTT.

The chain is built from TRBV2 and TRBJ2-7; weak D call: TRBD2 (5 bases). V lost 5 bases, J lost 5 bases, and 13 bases lay in between. The CDR3 length is 13 residues. CDR1 and CDR2 from the germline V gene are SNHLY and FYNNEI. CDR3 bases: TGTGCCAGCAGTCTGGACTTGGCCCACGAGCAGTACTTC. It codes for CASSLDLAHEQYF.

The chain combines TRBV4-3 with TRBJ1-1, with unresolved D. This CDR3 is built from 14 residues. Germline loops: CDR1 LGHNA, CDR2 YSLEER. The V and J ends lost 1 base and 4 bases respectively, with 10 bases between them. The CDR3 sequence: CASSQAGSSTEAFF. CDR3 DNA sequence: TGCGCCAGCAGCCAAGCCGGGAGTAGCACTGAAGCTTTCTTT.